What follows are 4 T cell receptor beta chains derived from one specimen sequenced in a study of T cell responses to AZD1222 COVID-19 vaccine. This table comes from immunoSEQ multiplex PCR, and its TCRdb copy is limited to in-frame clones, with some not included. Of about 150,000 clones listed, 89% are singletons. Here the sequenced sample was peripheral blood, taken 28 days after the second AZD1222 dose. Source of these receptors: an adult who received the AZD1222 COVID-19 vaccine.

The CDR3 spells CASSLQGDRGDTQYF. As DNA, the CDR3 is TGTGCCAGCAGCTTACAGGGGGACCGGGGGGATACGCAGTATTTT. The V and J genes are TRBV11-3 and TRBJ2-3; tentatively, D is TRBD1 (7 bases). This CDR3 spans 15 amino acids. Trimming removed 2 bases from V and 6 bases from J, with 15 bases in between. Germline V gene lookup returns CDR1 SGHNT and CDR2 YENEEA.

The chain employs TRBV4-3 and TRBJ2-7; 7 positions match TRBD1. CDR1 is LGHNA, CDR2 YSLEER, per germline. The trim removed 0 bases at V and 4 bases at J, leaving 9 bases unmatched. CDR3 length: 16 amino acids. In DNA, the CDR3 is TGCGCCAGCAGCCAAGACTGGGACAGCTATGCTTACGAGCAGTACTTC. Protein: CASSQDWDSYAYEQYF.

V gene TRBV11-2 combines with J gene TRBJ2-7, with TRBD2 matching over 8 bases. This CDR3 has 15 residues. Germline V gene data show CDR1 as SGHAT and CDR2 as FQNNGV. V was pared by 5 bases and J by 2 bases, with 8 bases of the junction left unmatched. CDR3 sequence reads: CASSRISGSTYEQYF. CDR3 DNA: TGTGCCAGCAGCAGGATCAGCGGGAGCACCTACGAGCAGTACTTC.

The V gene is TRBV4-3, the J gene TRBJ1-6; tentatively, D is TRBD1 (5 bases). CDR3 length: 15 amino acids. Trimming cost V 2 bases and J 5 bases, with 10 bases left between them. Germline V CDR1 and CDR2: LGHNA, YSLEER. The CDR3 DNA reads as TGCGCCAGCAGCCAAACAGGATTAAATAATTCACCCCTCCACTTT. It encodes CASSQTGLNNSPLHF.